This TCR beta chain was sequenced during a study of control samples from healthy donors and cancer patients. Produced via immunoSEQ multiplex PCR; TCRdb's table is partial and in-frame only. Of approximately 110,000 clones listed, 75% to 90% are singletons. The V gene lost 0 bases and the J gene lost 1 base, with 6 bases spanning the gap. This CDR3 is 13 amino acids long. Germline CDR1 and CDR2: GTSNPN and SVGIG (reference sequence). The sample consisted of blood. The chain couples TRBV30 to TRBJ1-1; D is undetermined. This receptor was identified in a woman in her fifties or sixties in good health. The CDR3 DNA sequence: TGTGCCTGGAGTGTACTGTGGAACACTGAAGCTTTCTTT. As protein: CAWSVLWNTEAFF.